A single sample gave rise to the 13 T cell receptor beta chains below, sequenced in a study of T cell repertoires in cytomegalovirus infection. TCRdb processed the reads anew with MiXCR; each CDR3 protein has one entry. The repertoire includes under 300,000 distinct CDR3 sequences, approximately 13% of them detected once, and 1.6% sits in the top ten. Sequenced: PBMCs. Every receptor here comes from a human donor in good health (CMV status not recorded). Some clones in this sample may be carry-over from other donors' samples.

This clonotype was found many times. The CDR3 here is CASSQPENTEAFF. DNA of the CDR3: TGTGCCAGCAGTCAGCCGGAGAACACTGAAGCTTTCTTT. V gene TRBV6-1 combines with J gene TRBJ1-1; D is uncertain. Germline CDR1 and CDR2: MNHNS and SASEGT. The length of the CDR3 is 13 residues. V was cut by 5 bases and J by 1 base, with 8 bases left in between.

This clonotype was seen more than once but under ten times. CDR3 in DNA: TGCGCCAGCGGGACTAGCGACCCTAGCACAGATACGCAGTATTTT. Its translation is CASGTSDPSTDTQYF. The genes are TRBV5-1 and TRBJ2-3, with 10 bases aligning to TRBD2. Germline values: CDR1 SGHRS, CDR2 YFSETQ. This CDR3 comprises 15 residues. Trimming at V came to 7 bases and at J to 0 bases, leaving 5 bases not matched to a gene. The whole variable domain, remainder taken from reference TRBV5-1 and TRBJ2-3, is KAGVTQTPRYLIKTRGQQVTLSCSPISGHRSVSWYQQTPGQGLQFLFEYFSETQRNKGNFPGRFSGRQFSNSRSEMNVSTLELGDSALYLCASGTSDPSTDTQYFGPGTRLTVL.

This clonotype occurred many times. The V gene is TRBV20-1, the J gene TRBJ2-1; 7 bases fit TRBD1. Per germline, CDR1 DFQATT and CDR2 SNEGSKA (reference sequence). V trimming: 1 base; J trimming: 6 bases; junction bases outside the gene matches: 18. The CDR3 totals 18 residues. As DNA, the CDR3 is TGCAGTGCTAGAGGCGTGACAGGGCCCCAGTCCCTTTTCAATGAGCAGTTCTTC. Encoded protein: CSARGVTGPQSLFNEQFF.

The sample holds a few counts of this clonotype. V usage is TRBV20-1 and J usage is TRBJ2-5; D is possibly TRBD1 or TRBD2 (5 bases each). This CDR3 has 13 residues. Germline CDR1 reads DFQATT; CDR2 reads SNEGSKA (reference sequence). V lost 2 bases and J lost 4, with 11 bases in between. The CDR3: CSARIQGRETQYF. The CDR3 DNA follows: TGCAGTGCTAGAATTCAGGGACGAGAGACCCAGTACTTC.

This clonotype was seen repeatedly, ten times or more. V usage is TRBV7-2 and J usage is TRBJ2-6; D unclear. Per the germline V gene, CDR1 is SGHTA and CDR2 is FQGNSA. V gave up 5 bases and J gave up 5 bases, with 19 bases separating them. The CDR3 runs to 17 residues. The CDR3 protein is CASSPSSQVSRANVLTF. The CDR3 DNA sequence: TGTGCCAGCAGCCCCAGCTCCCAGGTATCCCGGGCCAACGTCCTGACTTTC.

There are a few counts of this clonotype. The chain employs TRBV19 and TRBJ1-2; no clear D. Between the trimmed V and J ends, which lost 6 bases and 1 base, there was a span of 3 bases. The CDR3 contains 11 residues. The germline gives CDR1 LNHDA, CDR2 SQIVND (reference sequence). Written as DNA, the CDR3 is TGTGCCAGTAGCGATAACTATGGCTACACCTTC. This translates into CASSDNYGYTF.

This clonotype was seen a few times. The chain uses TRBV29-1 and TRBJ1-1, with D possibly being TRBD1 (6 bases). Trimming shortened V by 4 bases and J by 4 bases, and 10 bases separated the two germline ends. The CDR3 has 12 residues. Looked up from germline, CDR1 is SQVTM and CDR2 is ANQGSEA. For the CDR3, the DNA is TGCAGCGTTGGGGGAGGGGGCACTGAAGCTTTCTTT. It is translated as CSVGGGGTEAFF.

The sample holds one count of this clonotype. The rearrangement links TRBV20-1 to TRBJ2-6; 9 bases map to TRBD2. The CDR3 totals 16 residues. V lost 5 bases to trimming and J lost 2 bases; unmatched junction nucleotides: 7. CDR1 is DFQATT and CDR2 is SNEGSKA in the germline V gene (reference sequence). CDR3 nucleotide sequence: TGCAGTGCTGGGGGTCTAGCGGGAACTGGGGCCAACGTCCTGACTTTC. Translating gives CSAGGLAGTGANVLTF.

This clonotype was recorded many times. The gene calls are TRBV6-2 or TRBV6-3 and TRBJ1-1, with D tentatively TRBD1 (6 bases). CDR1 and CDR2 from the germline V gene are MNHEY and SVGEGT. The CDR3 spans 14 residues. With 8 bases removed from V and 8 bases from J, the gap between germline ends came to 21 bases. The CDR3 loop is CASLTDARQAEAFF. In nucleotides, the CDR3 is TGTGCCAGCTTAACTGATGCCAGACAGGCGGAAGCTTTCTTT.

The chain is built from TRBV29-1 and TRBJ1-4; D is possibly TRBD1 (5 bases). The V and J ends lost 4 bases and 4 bases respectively, with 13 bases between them. The CDR3 covers 14 residues. Germline V gene data show CDR1 as SQVTM and CDR2 as ANQGSEA. The CDR3 sequence: CSVAVTGLNEKLFF. DNA of the CDR3: TGCAGCGTTGCCGTAACAGGCCTTAATGAAAAACTGTTTTTT.

This clonotype has a count of ten or more. The V call is TRBV7-9, the J call TRBJ2-7; 8 bases agree with TRBD1. V lost 4 bases and J lost 6; bases outside the gene matches: 8. Germline V gives CDR1 SEHNR, CDR2 FQNEAQ (reference sequence). The CDR3 runs 14 residues. The CDR3 DNA follows: TGTGCCAGCAGCTCGCGAAGACAGGGGCTCGAGCAGTACTTC. This encodes CASSSRRQGLEQYF.

This clonotype was counted at least ten times. The chain combines TRBV7-3 with TRBJ1-4, with D perhaps TRBD1 (5 bases). The CDR3 extends over 15 amino acids. The V and J ends lost 5 bases and 5 bases respectively, with 15 bases between them. Germline V gene data show CDR1 as SGHTA and CDR2 as FQGTGA. The CDR3 reads CASSQGTLQNEKLFF. The CDR3 DNA is TGTGCCAGCAGCCAGGGCACCCTTCAGAATGAAAAACTGTTTTTT.

This clonotype showed up many times. The rearrangement links TRBV6-1 to TRBJ2-7, with D perhaps matching TRBD1 (8 bases). With 8 bases removed from V and 5 bases from J, the gap between germline ends came to 16 bases. CDR3 length: 13 residues. The V gene's germline CDR1 is MNHNS and CDR2 SASEGT. CDR3 sequence reads: CASHRGGGNEQYF. The CDR3, as DNA: TGTGCCAGCCACAGGGGGGGCGGGAACGAGCAGTACTTC.